This T cell receptor (beta chain) was identified in a study of blood T cell repertoires in COVID-19. Overall study: Sites in the United States, Italy and Spain provided acute and convalescent COVID-19 samples.

Sequencing was performed with immunoSEQ multiplex PCR; in TCRdb, only in-frame clones are kept and a portion is missing. The profile shows roughly 230,000 clones, about nine tenths of them singletons. The germline V gene encodes CDR1 SGHTA and CDR2 FQGTGA. V trimming: 1 base; J trimming: 10 bases; junction bases outside the gene matches: 9. The CDR3 consists of 15 residues. This clone was detected only once. Sequenced: PBMCs or T cells enriched from blood (not recorded which). This clonotype originated in a man aged 25-40 years in a cohort exposed to, infected with or recovered from COVID-19 (not recorded which). The J gene is TRBJ2-1, the V gene TRBV7-3; 8 bases fit TRBD2. This CDR3 is CASSLNPGGAREQFF. The CDR3 region has the DNA TGTGCCAGCAGCTTAAATCCCGGGGGGGCCCGAGAGCAGTTCTTC. The whole variable domain, filled in from reference TRBV7-3 and TRBJ2-1, reads GAGVSQTPSNKVTEKGKYVELRCDPISGHTALYWYRQSLGQGPEFLIYFQGTGAADDSGLPNDRFFAVRPEGSVSTLKIQRTERGDSAVYLCASSLNPGGAREQFFGPGTRLTVL.